The text below deals with one T cell receptor beta chain. Its antigen remains unknown. All the patients suffered relapse after autologous stem cell transplantation, and brentuximab vedotin exposure differed. Produced via immunoSEQ multiplex PCR; TCRdb's table is partial and in-frame only. The sample records 39,000 or so clones, more than 85% being singletons. The data stem from a study of PD-1 blockade in classical Hodgkin lymphoma. Broader study findings: In newly diagnosed patients, baseline TCR diversity was reportedly below that of healthy donors. Lower baseline TCR diversity marked trial partial responders and progressors.

Sequences were derived from peripheral blood mononuclear cells (PBMCs), sampled before the second cycle of nivolumab. This receptor was obtained from a human donor with classical Hodgkin lymphoma.

The chain's CDR3 is CASSLGQVGEQYF. The CDR3 region has the DNA TGTGCCAGCAGCTTAGGGCAGGTCGGCGAGCAGTACTTC. This chain connects TRBV7-2 to TRBJ2-7, with D unresolved. CDR1 and CDR2 from the germline V gene are SGHTA and FQGNSA. This CDR3 region has 13 residues. Deletions cut 1 base from V and 6 bases from J, with 10 bases between.